This TCR beta chain stems from a study of cytomegalovirus exposure and HLA in healthy donors. About the research overall: Earlier, 150 million to 200 million T cells were analyzed, and 117 million unique TCR beta sequences were found among them.

A word on this clone: The antigen is not known.

Findings of the study overall: Some TCR beta chains (roughly 160 of them) were listed as cytomegalovirus-associated.

The V segment lost 5 bases and the J segment 2 bases; nucleotides outside the gene matches: 5. The CDR3 runs 14 residues. The germline V gene encodes CDR1 SEHNR and CDR2 FQNEAQ (reference sequence). The PCR ran on 60 Vbeta and 13 Jbeta primers. Assay used: immunoSEQ multiplex PCR; TCRdb lists only in-frame clones, some missing. The table shows more than 100,000 clones, with less than 85% occurring only once. The sequence was collected from a man in his forties in good health and CMV-seronegative. This chain connects TRBV7-9 to TRBJ2-5; TRBD1 agrees at 7 bases. The sequenced sample consisted of PBMCs. The CDR3 is CASSVGTAQETQYF. In DNA, the CDR3 is TGTGCCAGCAGCGTGGGGACAGCTCAAGAGACCCAGTACTTC.